Presented here are 32 T cell receptor beta chains from one specimen sequenced in a study of shared clonotypes between healthy human individuals. Assay: immunoSEQ multiplex PCR; the TCRdb copy retains only in-frame clones and omits some. The table includes about 2.1 million clones, roughly 93% detected once. Naive-designated CD8 cells lacked CD45RO, were positively enriched for CCR7, and omitted terminally differentiated effector memory CD45RA+ cells. The material sequenced was naive CD8+ T cells from PBMCs. The receptor source for this set is a man aged 18 to 30 in good health. Some clones in this sample may be carry-over from other donors' samples.

With respect to this clone: Other DNA sequences in this specimen translate into the identical CDR3. The DNA of the CDR3 is TGTGCCAGCAGGCGGACAGGGGGCTCCTACGAGCAGTACTTC. As protein: CASRRTGGSYEQYF. The gene calls are TRBV28 and TRBJ2-7; 10 positions match TRBD1. V trimming: 6 bases; J trimming: 0 bases; junction bases outside the gene matches: 2. CDR3 length: 14 residues. Per germline, CDR1 MDHEN and CDR2 SYDVKM.

This clone was picked up one time. The genes are TRBV27 and TRBJ2-6; either TRBD1 or TRBD2 may fit D (5 bases each). The CDR3 covers 21 residues. Germline-derived CDR1 and CDR2 are MNHEY and SMNVEV (reference sequence). V lost 2 bases to trimming and J lost 2 bases, with 25 bases between them. The CDR3 region has the DNA TGTGCCAGCAGTTTAGAGAGGTATCCCACTGGGGGAGAGGCTGGGGCCAACGTCCTGACTTTC. The encoded protein is CASSLERYPTGGEAGANVLTF.

The chain has TRBV5-1 and TRBJ1-1, with 7 bases aligning to TRBD1. With 1 base clipped from V and 7 bases from J, the junction kept 7 bases outside the gene matches. Per germline, CDR1 SGHRS and CDR2 YFSETQ. The CDR3 length is 14 residues. Written as DNA, the CDR3 is TGCGCCAGCAGCTTGTACACAGGGGTTATTGAAGCTTTCTTT. Translating gives CASSLYTGVIEAFF.

The gene calls are TRBV30 and TRBJ2-7; either TRBD1 or TRBD2 may supply D (5 bases each). The germline CDR1 and CDR2 sequences are GTSNPN and SVGIG (reference sequence). The CDR3 totals 15 residues. V lost 8 bases, J lost 6 bases, and 26 bases lay in between. The CDR3: CAGTLGKGSISEQYF. The CDR3, as DNA: TGTGCCGGGACCCTGGGGAAGGGCTCGATTTCCGAGCAGTACTTC. The full variable domain, with the rest looked up from reference TRBV30 and TRBJ2-7, is SQTIHQWPATLVQPVGSPLSLECTVEGTSNPNLYWYRQAAGRGLQLLFYSVGIGQISSEVPQNLSASRPQDRQFILSSKKLLLSDSGFYLCAGTLGKGSISEQYFGPGTRLTVT.

This chain uses TRBV5-4 with TRBJ1-1; no clear D gene. CDR3 size: 14 residues. V lost 6 bases and J lost 3, with 15 bases in between. Germline loops: CDR1 SGHNT, CDR2 YYREEE (reference sequence). CDR3 sequence: CASTRGLVDTEAFF. In DNA form, the CDR3 reads TGTGCCAGCACCCGGGGTTTGGTGGACACTGAAGCTTTCTTT.

This chain links TRBV10-3 with TRBJ2-7; 8 nucleotides match TRBD1. The V gene's germline CDR1 is ENHRY and CDR2 SYGVKD. V lost 8 bases to trimming and J lost 2 bases; unmatched junction nucleotides: 23. The CDR3 is 19 amino acids. The CDR3 reads CAIWFRTGQSRGTPYEQYF. The CDR3 DNA reads as TGTGCCATCTGGTTCCGGACAGGGCAGTCTCGGGGGACACCCTACGAGCAGTACTTC.

V is TRBV6-6 and J is TRBJ2-7, with D perhaps TRBD1 (5 bases). V lost 1 base and J 1 base, leaving 11 bases between the germline ends. The germline gives CDR1 MNHNY, CDR2 SVGAGI (reference sequence). The length of the CDR3 is 15 residues. The CDR3 coding sequence is TGTGCCAGCAGTTACTACCCCCACAGGTCCTACGAGCAGTACTTC. Its translation is CASSYYPHRSYEQYF.

The chain uses TRBV9 and TRBJ1-3; D unresolved. The CDR3 contains 14 residues. The V end was cut by 3 bases, the J end by 3 bases, with 10 bases between. Germline CDR1 reads SGDLS; CDR2 reads YYNGEE. The chain's CDR3 is CASSAYQFGNTIYF. CDR3 DNA sequence: TGTGCCAGCAGCGCGTATCAGTTTGGAAACACCATATATTTT.

Notes on this clone: Other DNA variants within this sample encode the same CDR3. V and J are TRBV7-9 and TRBJ2-7; D uncertain. This CDR3 spans 13 amino acids. Germline V gene lookup returns CDR1 SEHNR and CDR2 FQNEAQ (reference sequence). V was trimmed by 0 bases and J by 4 bases, leaving 7 bases between them. DNA of the CDR3: TGTGCCAGCAGCTTAGCGGGCAGTTACGAGCAGTACTTC. Encoded protein: CASSLAGSYEQYF.

CDR3 in amino acids: CASSHLRDDYGYTF. The CDR3 DNA sequence: TGTGCCAGCAGCCATTTACGAGATGACTATGGCTACACCTTC. V and J are TRBV16 and TRBJ1-2, with D unresolved. Trimming shortened V by 3 bases and J by 3 bases, and 11 bases separated the two germline ends. Germline lookup yields CDR1 KGHSY and CDR2 FQNENV. CDR3 length equals 14 residues.

The J gene is TRBJ2-1, the V gene TRBV14, with 10 bases matching TRBD2. This CDR3 has 18 amino acids. The V gene's germline CDR1 is SGHDN and CDR2 FVKESK. V shed 0 bases, J shed 7 bases, and the junction held 12 bases outside the gene matches. CDR3 DNA sequence: TGTGCCAGCAGCCAAGATCATCCCACTAGCGGGATGTCAAATGAGCAGTTCTTC. This translates into CASSQDHPTSGMSNEQFF.

The chain couples TRBV12-5 to TRBJ2-1; 9 bases line up with TRBD2. Trimming at V came to 3 bases and at J to 4 bases, leaving 7 bases not matched to a gene. There are 16 residues in the CDR3. The germline gives CDR1 LGHNT, CDR2 FRNRAP. CDR3 amino acids: CASGLALAGLYNEQFF. The CDR3 bases are TGTGCTAGTGGTTTAGCGCTAGCGGGACTTTACAATGAGCAGTTCTTC.

As to this clone: The sample holds other DNA sequences that translate to the same CDR3. The chain couples TRBV29-1 to TRBJ2-7, with 8 bases matching TRBD1. J was trimmed by 4 bases and V by 3 bases; bases with no gene match: 5. Germline V gene lookup returns CDR1 SQVTM and CDR2 ANQGSEA. The CDR3 is 13 residues long. The CDR3 sequence: CSVDQGASYEQYF. The CDR3 nucleotides read TGCAGCGTTGACCAGGGGGCCTCTTACGAGCAGTACTTC.

This chain links TRBV7-9 with TRBJ1-1; 9 bases agree with TRBD1. J was trimmed by 6 bases and V by 5 bases; bases with no gene match: 13. This CDR3 is 16 amino acids long. Germline CDR1 SEHNR, CDR2 FQNEAQ (reference sequence). In DNA form, the CDR3 reads TGTGCCAGCAGCAGATACGAGGGGACAGGGCGGGCTGAAGCTTTCTTT. This sequence encodes CASSRYEGTGRAEAFF.

The chain employs TRBV5-8 and TRBJ1-5; D uncertain. CDR3 length equals 14 residues. The germline V gene has CDR1 SGHTS and CDR2 YDEGEE. The V gene lost 0 bases and the J gene lost 4 bases, with 8 bases spanning the gap. CDR3 bases: TGTGCCAGCAGCTTGGTTGGACGGAATCAGCCCCAGCATTTT. Residues: CASSLVGRNQPQHF.

This chain connects TRBV15 to TRBJ2-2; no clear D gene. The CDR3 is made up of 15 amino acids. The ends were cut back, 5 bases at V and 1 base at J, with 11 bases in the middle. Germline V gene lookup returns CDR1 LNHNV and CDR2 YYDKDF (reference sequence). The CDR3 loop is CATSGKDGNTGELFF. The CDR3 DNA sequence: TGTGCCACCAGCGGGAAGGACGGGAACACCGGGGAGCTGTTTTTT. Complete variable domain (other parts from reference TRBV15 and TRBJ2-2): DAMVIQNPRYQVTQFGKPVTLSCSQTLNHNVMYWYQQKSSQAPKLLFHYYDKDFNNEADTPDNFQSRRPNTSFCFLDIRSPGLGDTAMYLCATSGKDGNTGELFFGEGSRLTVL.

V is TRBV15 and J is TRBJ2-2; 9 bases are a match to TRBD2. Trimming removed 3 bases from V and 5 bases from J; junction bases left unmatched: 7. The length of the CDR3 is 16 residues. Germline V gives CDR1 LNHNV, CDR2 YYDKDF (reference sequence). The CDR3 bases are TGTGCCACCAGCAGTTGGCGGGAGGGCCGAACCGGGGAGCTGTTTTTT. Its translation: CATSSWREGRTGELFF.

This clone was seen once. The V gene is TRBV7-8, the J gene TRBJ1-2; unclear D gene. Trimming pared 2 bases from V and 7 bases from J, leaving 17 bases between. Germline CDR1 is SGHVS and CDR2 is FQNEAQ. The CDR3 sequence is 15 residues long. The CDR3 loop reads CASSLYRGPVSGYTF. CDR3 nucleotides: TGTGCCAGCAGCTTATACAGAGGACCAGTATCTGGCTACACCTTC.

The chain is built from TRBV9 and TRBJ2-1; D tentatively fits TRBD1 or TRBD2 (5 bases each). The V gene's germline CDR1 is SGDLS and CDR2 YYNGEE. The V end was cut by 3 bases, the J end by 0 bases, with 13 bases between. The CDR3 totals 16 residues. Here the CDR3 reads CASSEQGDSSYNEQFF. CDR3 sequence (DNA): TGTGCCAGCAGCGAGCAGGGAGACAGCTCCTACAATGAGCAGTTCTTC.

V gene TRBV13 combines with J gene TRBJ2-5; D possibly corresponds to TRBD2 (7 bases). Per the germline V gene, CDR1 is PRHDT and CDR2 is FYEKMQ (reference sequence). The CDR3 contains 17 residues. The ends were cut back, 0 bases at V and 1 base at J, with 15 bases in the middle. CDR3 in DNA: TGTGCCAGCAGCTTAGGCGAGGGGGGGCTAATCCAAGAGACCCAGTACTTC. It encodes CASSLGEGGLIQETQYF.

This clone was detected once. V and J are TRBV30 and TRBJ2-7; 7 bases agree with TRBD2. The germline V gene has CDR1 GTSNPN and CDR2 SVGIG (reference sequence). The CDR3 sequence is 15 residues long. J was trimmed by 4 bases and V by 0 bases; bases with no gene match: 9. Written as DNA, the CDR3 is TGTGCCTGGAGTGTAAGGAGTCTAGCGGATTACGAGCAGTACTTC. This encodes CAWSVRSLADYEQYF.

Worth noting for this clone: Additional DNA sequences in this sample encode the identical CDR3. V is TRBV7-9 and J is TRBJ2-3; D is possibly TRBD1 (5 bases). Trimming left V 5 bases short and J 6 bases short, with 9 bases between. The CDR3 runs to 12 residues. Looked up from germline, CDR1 is SEHNR and CDR2 is FQNEAQ (reference sequence). CDR3 nucleotides: TGTGCCAGCAGCCCTGGGGCGGATACGCAGTATTTT. Translating gives CASSPGADTQYF.

This sequence joins TRBV6-1 and TRBJ2-3; D remains ambiguous. Trimming removed 7 bases from V and 0 bases from J, with 11 bases in between. Germline CDR1 is MNHNS and CDR2 is SASEGT. This CDR3 has 14 residues. The CDR3 reads CASNPEFSTDTQYF. DNA for the CDR3: TGTGCCAGCAACCCAGAATTTAGCACAGATACGCAGTATTTT.

CDR3 bases: TGTGCCAGCAGAACGGGGGGCTCCACCGGGGAGCTGTTTTTT. Its translation is CASRTGGSTGELFF. The rearrangement uses TRBV6-6 and TRBJ2-2, with D perhaps matching TRBD2 (7 bases). Trimming stripped 6 bases from V and 4 bases from J, with 12 bases between. Germline V gene lookup returns CDR1 MNHNY and CDR2 SVGAGI (reference sequence). The CDR3 loop spans 14 amino acids.

The J gene is TRBJ2-7, the V gene TRBV18; D possibly uses TRBD1 or TRBD2 (5 bases each). Between the trimmed V and J ends, which lost 3 bases and 0 bases, there was a span of 12 bases. CDR1 KGHSH and CDR2 LQKENI come from the germline V gene. This CDR3 is built from 15 residues. DNA of the CDR3: TGTGCCAGCTCACCCGGGGCAGCGAGCTCCTACGAGCAGTACTTC. This codes for CASSPGAASSYEQYF.

The chain combines TRBV25-1 with TRBJ1-4; D not resolved. Germline loops: CDR1 MGHDK, CDR2 SYGVNS. CDR3 length equals 17 residues. Trimming removed 1 base at V and 4 bases at J, with 16 bases between. CDR3 nucleotides: TGTGCCAGCAGTGAATCCCCTGCGGGCCCGTATAATGAAAAACTGTTTTTT. This sequence encodes CASSESPAGPYNEKLFF.

The V gene is TRBV28, the J gene TRBJ1-5; the D is unclear. Trimming left V 3 bases short and J 0 bases short, with 9 bases between. The CDR3 loop spans 15 amino acids. CDR1 is MDHEN, CDR2 SYDVKM, per germline. CDR3 DNA sequence: TGTGCCAGCAGTTTCACGGCGGATAGCAATCAGCCCCAGCATTTT. Translation gives CASSFTADSNQPQHF.

As concerns this clone: The sample holds other DNA sequences that translate to the same CDR3. V is TRBV9 and J is TRBJ1-1; TRBD1 agrees at 8 bases. This CDR3 contains 13 residues. Trimming cost V 1 base and J 4 bases; bases outside gene matches: 0. Germline CDR1 SGDLS, CDR2 YYNGEE. CDR3 DNA sequence: TGTGCCAGCAGCGTACAGGGGGCCACTGAAGCTTTCTTT. It translates to CASSVQGATEAFF.

The chain couples TRBV7-6 to TRBJ2-7; 8 positions match TRBD2. J gave up 4 bases and V 5 bases, and 13 bases lay outside the gene matches. The CDR3 runs to 16 residues. Germline loops: CDR1 SGHVS, CDR2 FNYEAQ. The CDR3 loop is CASSTAAGLEEYEQYF. DNA of the CDR3: TGTGCCAGCAGCACAGCCGCGGGACTAGAAGAGTACGAGCAGTACTTC.

In this sample, this clone turned up once. The gene calls are TRBV11-2 and TRBJ2-5; D may correspond to TRBD1 or TRBD2 (5 bases each). Germline CDR1 and CDR2: SGHAT and FQNNGV. Trimming pared 1 base from V and 5 bases from J, leaving 17 bases between. The CDR3 sequence is 16 residues long. This chain's CDR3 is CASSLGETYPGETQYF. The CDR3 nucleotides read TGTGCCAGCAGCTTAGGGGAGACATACCCAGGGGAGACCCAGTACTTC.

This sequence joins TRBV2 and TRBJ1-1; D is unclear. The germline V gene has CDR1 SNHLY and CDR2 FYNNEI. The CDR3 spans 13 residues. Trimming left V 6 bases short and J 0 bases short, with 8 bases between. The DNA for the CDR3 is TGTGCCAGCAGACCGAGGCTGAACACTGAAGCTTTCTTT. Amino acid sequence: CASRPRLNTEAFF.

The chain uses TRBV4-1 and TRBJ2-7; D gene unclear. Between the trimmed V and J ends, which lost 5 bases and 4 bases, there was a span of 12 bases. Germline assignment: CDR1 MGHRA and CDR2 YSYEKL. CDR3 length equals 13 residues. For the CDR3, the DNA is TGCGCCAGCAGCATATGGGTAGGTTACGAGCAGTACTTC. Translated, it gives CASSIWVGYEQYF.